This TCR beta chain was sequenced in a study of response to subunit inactivated influenza vaccine (dated by TCRdb to 2016 to 2019). With regard to the full study: Deep quantitative profiling of the T cell receptor repertoire was used in the study to follow responses to a trivalent subunit inactivated influenza vaccine. What the study reported, not specific to this receptor: The authors suggested that each seasonal influenza vaccination may recruit only a limited number of new T cells.

The library was prepared using RT-PCR. For sequencing, an Illumina HiSeq 2500 was employed. TCRdb's own reprocessing of the public reads used fastp at Q25 and MiXCR and kept productive beta chains. Rows with a matching CDR3 protein are joined into one entry that keeps the most common DNA and genes. The sample data list some 150,000 distinct CDR3 sequences, and approximately 12% of these were observed just once. The ten largest account for approximately 30% of the sample. This clonotype was detected only a few times. Which antigen it targets is not known. The record has no base qualities; no much larger clone is one base away. These same records also appear under a second study, on T cells expressing NK-cell markers. The second paper states: The TCR beta cDNA libraries were made using 5'RACE template switching, a step that added both a universal primer site and unique molecular identifiers. TCR beta-chain repertoires were profiled in sorted CD3+CD56+NKG2C+, CD3+CD56+NKG2C- and CD3+CD56-NKG2C+ T-cell subsets from about 8 donors. Of the eight sequenced donors, seven were found to be HCMV-seropositive and one was found to be HCMV-seronegative. In several experiments an anti-gammadeltaTCR antibody was added to restrict sorting to alphabetaTCR-expressing T cells. In more than 5 donors, the dominant CD3+CD56+NKG2C+ clonotypes ranked among the top 10 CD8+ clonotypes, making up about 1.0-7.5% of CD8+ T cells. Those dominant clonotypes were again the most abundant among CD3+CD56-NKG2C+ cells in a few donors, at about 25-60.1%. It remained unclear whether the expanded NKG2C-expressing T cell clones were specific for HCMV antigens. Randomly selected healthy volunteers, three men and five women, were used as the eight sequenced donors. A commercial ELISA kit detecting HCMV-specific IgG in serum was used to determine HCMV serostatus. Peripheral blood mononuclear cells were isolated from blood by Ficoll density gradient centrifugation. Using Miltenyi isolation kits, CD4+ and CD8+ T cells were isolated from PBMC through magnetic immunoseparation. Synthesis of cDNA was primed from the TCR beta constant segment and was followed by two consecutive PCR amplification steps. The libraries were sequenced on Illumina HiSeq 2000/2500, MiSeq or NextSeq, producing 2 x 150 bp reads. MIGEC was used to demultiplex reads and group reads by UMI, and MiTCR was used to assemble and quantify clonotypes. To exclude erroneous sequences, only TCR cDNA sequences supported by at least two reads were retained. Downstream repertoire analysis used the tcR package, and clonotypes were matched across fractions by CDR3 nucleotide sequence plus V segment. VDJmatch was used to annotate antigen specificity against VDJdb, with one amino acid substitution in CDR3 permitted.

The sample was CD8+ T cells sorted from PBMCs, taken about 11 days after vaccination. This TCR came from a man aged 45-60 years who received an inactivated influenza vaccine. Donor details come from another sample of the same person, matched by shared clones.

The CDR3 has the sequence CASSLSWRGPADTQYF. The nucleotide sequence reads as follows: TGTGCCAGCAGCTTATCTTGGCGGGGACCCGCAGATACGCAGTATTTT. Rearrangement joined TRBV7-9 to TRBJ2-3; TRBD2 is perhaps the D gene, given 6 matching bases. As encoded in the germline V gene (reference sequence), CDR1 is SEHNR while CDR2 is FQNEAQ. Spanning cysteine to phenylalanine, the CDR3 consists of 16 amino acids. Only CDR3 DNA remains: 48 bases, in frame from the first base. A distance of 16 bases separates the germline ends of V and J, which lose 2 bases and 4 bases respectively.